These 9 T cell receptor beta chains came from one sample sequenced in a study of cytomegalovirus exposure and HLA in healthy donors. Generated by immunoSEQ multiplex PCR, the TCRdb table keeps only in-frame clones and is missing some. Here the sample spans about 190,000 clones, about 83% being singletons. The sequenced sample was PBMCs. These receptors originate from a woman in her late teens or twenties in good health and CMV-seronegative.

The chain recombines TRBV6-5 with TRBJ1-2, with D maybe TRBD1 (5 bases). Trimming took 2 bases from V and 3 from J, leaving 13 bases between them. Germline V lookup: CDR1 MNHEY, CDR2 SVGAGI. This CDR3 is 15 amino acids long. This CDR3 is CASSYDIRGDYGYTF. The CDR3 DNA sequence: TGTGCCAGCAGTTACGATATTAGGGGTGACTATGGCTACACCTTC.

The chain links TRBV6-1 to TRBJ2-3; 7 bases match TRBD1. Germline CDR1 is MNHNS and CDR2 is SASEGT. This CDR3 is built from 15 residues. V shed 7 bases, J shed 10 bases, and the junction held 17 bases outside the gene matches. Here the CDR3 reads CASTELQGFSESQYF. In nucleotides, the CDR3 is TGTGCCAGCACCGAATTACAGGGGTTTTCAGAGTCGCAGTATTTT.

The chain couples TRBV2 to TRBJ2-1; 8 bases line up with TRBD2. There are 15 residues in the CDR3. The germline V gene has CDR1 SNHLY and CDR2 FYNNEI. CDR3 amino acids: CATGRASGSNNEQFF. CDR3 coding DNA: TGTGCAACCGGAAGGGCTAGCGGGTCTAACAATGAGCAGTTCTTC.

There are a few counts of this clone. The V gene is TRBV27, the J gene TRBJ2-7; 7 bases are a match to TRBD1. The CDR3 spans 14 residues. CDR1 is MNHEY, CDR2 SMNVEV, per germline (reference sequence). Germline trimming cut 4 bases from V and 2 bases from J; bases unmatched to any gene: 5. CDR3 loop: CASSSRDSTYEQYF. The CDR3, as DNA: TGTGCCAGCAGTTCACGGGACAGTACCTACGAGCAGTACTTC.

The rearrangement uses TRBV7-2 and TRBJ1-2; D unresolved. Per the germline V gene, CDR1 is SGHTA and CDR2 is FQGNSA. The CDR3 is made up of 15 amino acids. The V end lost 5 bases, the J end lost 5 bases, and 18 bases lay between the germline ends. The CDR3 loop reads CASSPSPGSPYGYTF. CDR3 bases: TGTGCCAGCAGCCCTAGCCCAGGTTCCCCTTATGGCTACACCTTC. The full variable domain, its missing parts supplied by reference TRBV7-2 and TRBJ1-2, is GAGVSQSPSNKVTEKGKDVELRCDPISGHTALYWYRQSLGQGLEFLIYFQGNSAPDKSGLPSDRFSAERTGGSVSTLTIQRTQQEDSAVYLCASSPSPGSPYGYTFGSGTRLTVV.

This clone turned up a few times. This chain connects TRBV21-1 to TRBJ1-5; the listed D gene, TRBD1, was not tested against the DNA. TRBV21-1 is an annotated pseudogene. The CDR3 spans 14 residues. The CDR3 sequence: CASNRGYGNQPQHF. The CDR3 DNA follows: TGTGCCAGTAACAGGGGATACGGCAATCAGCCCCAGCATTTT.

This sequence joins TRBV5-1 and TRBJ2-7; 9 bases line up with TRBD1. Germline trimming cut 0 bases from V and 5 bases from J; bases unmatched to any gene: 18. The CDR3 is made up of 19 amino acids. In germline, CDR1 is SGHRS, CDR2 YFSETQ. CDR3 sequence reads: CASSLVRGRGDRELHEQYF. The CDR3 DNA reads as TGCGCCAGCAGCTTGGTTCGAGGCCGAGGGGACAGGGAATTACACGAGCAGTACTTC.

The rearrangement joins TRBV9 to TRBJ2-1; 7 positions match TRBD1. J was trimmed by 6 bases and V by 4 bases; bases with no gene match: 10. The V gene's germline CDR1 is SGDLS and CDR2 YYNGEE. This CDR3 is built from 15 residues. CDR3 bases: TGTGCCAGCAGCTCAAATGACAGGGTCACCAATGAGCAGTTCTTC. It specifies CASSSNDRVTNEQFF.

This CDR3 reads CASKPGNTGELFF. In DNA, the CDR3 is TGTGCCAGCAAACCGGGAAACACCGGGGAGCTGTTTTTT. This chain uses TRBV6-4 with TRBJ2-2; D may be TRBD2 (5 bases). Deletions cut 7 bases from V and 2 bases from J, with 8 bases between. The CDR3 length is 13 residues. Germline V gene lookup returns CDR1 MRHNA and CDR2 SNTAGT.